The clone carrying this T cell receptor beta chain was detected a few times. Its antigen is unidentified. The entry originates in a study of shared clonotypes between healthy human individuals. At the level of the study: Each donor's CD4 naive and CD4 memory cells filled three plates apiece, CD8 naive two, and CD8 memory one. Findings and caveats of the study: Tissues were not sampled, only blood, and their repertoires likely differ. Naive CD4 clonotypes overlapped across several donors at roughly 5%.

Investigators divided CD4+ cells into CD45RA+ naive and CD45RA-negative memory subsets. The CDR3 extends over 14 amino acids. Germline values: CDR1 LNHDA, CDR2 SQIVND (reference sequence). Deletions cut 2 bases from V and 0 bases from J, with 7 bases between. Data came from immunoSEQ multiplex PCR; TCRdb stores just in-frame clones and leaves some out. The data show hundreds of thousands of clones, roughly 97% seen once. The chain carries TRBV19 and TRBJ1-2; the D is unclear. This clonotype originated in a woman aged 25 to 39 in good health. The source material was naive CD4+ T cells sorted from blood. Subset indicated: CD45RA+ positively selected. The CDR3 coding sequence is TGTGCCAGTAGTATATCCGAAGCTAACTATGGCTACACCTTC. Translated: CASSISEANYGYTF.